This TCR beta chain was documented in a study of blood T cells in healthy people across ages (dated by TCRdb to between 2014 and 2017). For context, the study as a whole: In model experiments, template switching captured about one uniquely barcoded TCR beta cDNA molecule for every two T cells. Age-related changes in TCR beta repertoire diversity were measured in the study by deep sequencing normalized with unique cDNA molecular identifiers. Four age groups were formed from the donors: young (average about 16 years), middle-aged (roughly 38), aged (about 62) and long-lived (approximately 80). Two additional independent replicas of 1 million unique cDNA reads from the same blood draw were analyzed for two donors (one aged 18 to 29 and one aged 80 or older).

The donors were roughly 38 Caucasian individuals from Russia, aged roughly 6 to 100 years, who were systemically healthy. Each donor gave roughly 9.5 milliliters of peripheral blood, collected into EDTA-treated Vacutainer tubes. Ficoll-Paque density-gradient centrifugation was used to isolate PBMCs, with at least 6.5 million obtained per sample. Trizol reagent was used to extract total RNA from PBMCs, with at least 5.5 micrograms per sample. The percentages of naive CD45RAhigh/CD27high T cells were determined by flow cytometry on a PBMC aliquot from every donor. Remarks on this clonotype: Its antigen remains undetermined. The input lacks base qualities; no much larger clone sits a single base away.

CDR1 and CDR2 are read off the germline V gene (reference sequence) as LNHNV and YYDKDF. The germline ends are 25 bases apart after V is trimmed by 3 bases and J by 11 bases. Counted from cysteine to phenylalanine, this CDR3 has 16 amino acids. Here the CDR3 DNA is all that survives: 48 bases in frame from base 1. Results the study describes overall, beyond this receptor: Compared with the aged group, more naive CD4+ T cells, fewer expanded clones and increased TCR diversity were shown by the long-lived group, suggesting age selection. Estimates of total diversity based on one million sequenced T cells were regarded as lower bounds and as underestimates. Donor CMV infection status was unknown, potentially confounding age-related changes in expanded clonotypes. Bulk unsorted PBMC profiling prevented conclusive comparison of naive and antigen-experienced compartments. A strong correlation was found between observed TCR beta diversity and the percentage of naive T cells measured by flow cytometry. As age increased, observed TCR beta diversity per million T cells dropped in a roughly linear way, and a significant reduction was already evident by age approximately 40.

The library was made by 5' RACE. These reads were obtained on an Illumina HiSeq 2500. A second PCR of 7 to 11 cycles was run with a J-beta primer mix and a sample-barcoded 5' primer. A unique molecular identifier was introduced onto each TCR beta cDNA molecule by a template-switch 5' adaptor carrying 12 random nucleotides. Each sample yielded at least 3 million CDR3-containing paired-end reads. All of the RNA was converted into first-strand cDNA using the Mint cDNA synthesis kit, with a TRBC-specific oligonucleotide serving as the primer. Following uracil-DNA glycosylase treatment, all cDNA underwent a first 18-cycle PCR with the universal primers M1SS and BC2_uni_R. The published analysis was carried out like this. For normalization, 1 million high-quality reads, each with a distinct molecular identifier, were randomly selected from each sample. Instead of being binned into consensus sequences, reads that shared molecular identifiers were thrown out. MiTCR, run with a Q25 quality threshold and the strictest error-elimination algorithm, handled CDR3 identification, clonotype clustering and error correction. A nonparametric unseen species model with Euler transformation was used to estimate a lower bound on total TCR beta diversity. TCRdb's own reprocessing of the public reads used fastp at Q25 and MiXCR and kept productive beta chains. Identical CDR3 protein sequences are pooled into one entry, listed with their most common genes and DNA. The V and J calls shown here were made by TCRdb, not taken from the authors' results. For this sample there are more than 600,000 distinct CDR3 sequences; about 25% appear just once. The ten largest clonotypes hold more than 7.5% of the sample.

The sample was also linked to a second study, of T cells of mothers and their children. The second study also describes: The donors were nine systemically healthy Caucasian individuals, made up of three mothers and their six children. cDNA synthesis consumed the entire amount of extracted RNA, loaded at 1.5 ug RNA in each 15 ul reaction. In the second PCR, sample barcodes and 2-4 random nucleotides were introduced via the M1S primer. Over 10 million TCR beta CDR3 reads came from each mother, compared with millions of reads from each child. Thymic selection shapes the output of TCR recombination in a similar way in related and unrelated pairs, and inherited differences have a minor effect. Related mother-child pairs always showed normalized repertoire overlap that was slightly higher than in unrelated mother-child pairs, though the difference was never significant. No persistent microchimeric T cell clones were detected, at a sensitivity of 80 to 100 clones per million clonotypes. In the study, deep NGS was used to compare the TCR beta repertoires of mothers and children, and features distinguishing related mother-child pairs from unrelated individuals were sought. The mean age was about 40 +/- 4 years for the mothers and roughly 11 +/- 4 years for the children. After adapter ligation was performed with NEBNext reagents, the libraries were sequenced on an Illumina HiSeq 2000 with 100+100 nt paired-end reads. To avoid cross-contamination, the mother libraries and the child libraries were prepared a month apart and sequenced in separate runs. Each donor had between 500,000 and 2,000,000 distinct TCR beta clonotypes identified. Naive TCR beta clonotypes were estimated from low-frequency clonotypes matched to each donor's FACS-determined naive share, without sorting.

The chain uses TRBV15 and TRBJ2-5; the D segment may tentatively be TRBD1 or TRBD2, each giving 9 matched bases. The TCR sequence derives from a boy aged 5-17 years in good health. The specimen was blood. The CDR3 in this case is CATSSPSGTGRQEQYF. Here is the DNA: TGTGCCACCAGCAGTCCTAGCGGGACAGGGCGACAAGAGCAGTACTTC. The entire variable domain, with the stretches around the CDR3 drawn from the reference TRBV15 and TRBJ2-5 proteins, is DAMVIQNPRYQVTQFGKPVTLSCSQTLNHNVMYWYQQKSSQAPKLLFHYYDKDFNNEADTPDNFQSRRPNTSFCFLDIRSPGLGDTAMYLCATSSPSGTGRQEQYFGPGTRLLVL.